Described below is a single T cell receptor beta chain sequence and its context. The antigen is undetermined. Triplicate sorts, over 250,000 cells apiece, were made for each CD8+ T cell subset. Libraries of TRB cDNA were made by 5' RACE and carried UMIs. TCRdb reprocessed the 5' RACE reads and stores each CDR3 protein as one record, lacking DNA. The sample table includes approximately 98,000 distinct CDR3 sequences. This specimen belongs to a study of CXCR3-negative and CXCR3-positive naive CD8 T cells. Study results and caveats: In CXCR3-positive naive cells, the TRB CDR3s were more hydrophobic than in CXCR3-negative naive cells. With respect to TRBV-TRBJ usage, naive CXCR3-negative and CXCR3-positive cells were similar; memory differed. Comparably high diversity was seen in both naive subsets, and much lower diversity in memory CD8+ cells.

The sample was naive CXCR3+ CD8+ T cells from blood. Regarding subset: CD45RO-CCR7+CD27+CD95- naive CD8+ T cells expressing CXCR3 (TNR3+). The source of this sequence is a human donor in good health. Some clones in this sample may be carry-over from other donors' samples.

This CDR3 is CAEGGAQGDHNEQFF. The chain carries TRBV11-2 and TRBJ2-1; the D call of TRBD1 rests on TCRdb alone, since no DNA is present to check it. Looked up from germline, CDR1 is SGHAT and CDR2 is FQNNGV. The CDR3 contains 15 residues.